Listed below are T cell receptor beta chains from one sample, sequenced in a study of T cell responses to AZD1222 COVID-19 vaccine. Data came from immunoSEQ multiplex PCR; TCRdb stores just in-frame clones and leaves some out. Of over 100,000 clones listed, about 89% are singletons. Specimen: peripheral blood, collected on day 0 of AZD1222 vaccination. Receptor source: an adult in good health. Both conserved end residues are part of each CDR3. The D gene is left open where the match is weak. Size is omitted from some rows. Given values are once, few, many or a class for expanded clones.

abundance: NA
d_gene: TRBD1
j_gene: TRBJ1-2
v_gene: TRBV7-2
CDR3nt: TGTGCCAGCAGCCTAAGGACAGGGGCGGACTATGGCTACACCTTC
CDR3aa: CASSLRTGADYGYTF

abundance: NA
d_gene: TRBD2
j_gene: TRBJ2-3
v_gene: TRBV14
CDR3nt: TGTGCCAGCAGCCCCCTAGCGGGGGGGACAGATACGCAGTATTTT
CDR3aa: CASSPLAGGTDTQYF

abundance: NA
d_gene: NA
j_gene: TRBJ2-1
v_gene: TRBV6-2/TRBV6-3
CDR3nt: TGTGCCAGCAGTTACTATGGTGAGCAGTTCTTC
CDR3aa: CASSYYGEQFF

abundance: NA
d_gene: NA
j_gene: TRBJ2-7
v_gene: TRBV4-2
CDR3nt: TGTGCCAGCAGCCAAGACGCTGCGCTCTACGAGCAGTACTTC
CDR3aa: CASSQDAALYEQYF

abundance: NA
d_gene: NA
j_gene: TRBJ2-7
v_gene: TRBV6-1
CDR3nt: TGTGCCAGCAGTGAAGCTCCCCCCAGCTTAGGATCCTACGAGCAGTACTTC
CDR3aa: CASSEAPPSLGSYEQYF

abundance: NA
d_gene: NA
j_gene: TRBJ2-7
v_gene: TRBV5-4
CDR3nt: TGTGCCAGCACCGACAGATCAAGCTCCTACGAGCAGTACTTC
CDR3aa: CASTDRSSSYEQYF

abundance: once
d_gene: NA
j_gene: TRBJ1-2
v_gene: TRBV19
CDR3nt: TGTGCCAGTAGTATTGTAATAGGGGCCTATGGCTACACCTTC
CDR3aa: CASSIVIGAYGYTF

abundance: NA
d_gene: NA
j_gene: TRBJ2-5
v_gene: TRBV25-1
CDR3nt: TGTGCCAGCAGTGGGTCGGGGTGGGACCTCCAGTACTTC
CDR3aa: CASSGSGWDLQYF

abundance: once
d_gene: NA
j_gene: TRBJ2-7
v_gene: TRBV9
CDR3nt: TGTGCCAGCAGCGCTTACAGGTTTGATGGCTACGAGCAGTACTTC
CDR3aa: CASSAYRFDGYEQYF

abundance: NA
d_gene: NA
j_gene: TRBJ1-3
v_gene: TRBV12-3/TRBV12-4
CDR3nt: TGTGCCAGCAGTTTTTATGGAAACACCATATATTTT
CDR3aa: CASSFYGNTIYF

abundance: NA
d_gene: NA
j_gene: TRBJ2-1
v_gene: TRBV6-5
CDR3nt: TGTGCCAGCAGTTACTCGACTAGTCACAATGAGCAGTTCTTC
CDR3aa: CASSYSTSHNEQFF

abundance: NA
d_gene: NA
j_gene: TRBJ1-3
v_gene: TRBV30
CDR3nt: TGTGCCTGGAGTGTAAATAAGGGAAACACCATATATTTT
CDR3aa: CAWSVNKGNTIYF

abundance: once
d_gene: NA
j_gene: TRBJ1-5
v_gene: TRBV7-2
CDR3nt: TGTGCCAGCAGCTTACTTCCCGGACCCCAAGAAAATCAGCCCCAGCATTTT
CDR3aa: CASSLLPGPQENQPQHF

abundance: NA
d_gene: NA
j_gene: TRBJ1-3
v_gene: TRBV7-8
CDR3nt: TGTGCCAGCAGCTTAGTGGGGGTGGGATCTGGAAACACCATATATTTT
CDR3aa: CASSLVGVGSGNTIYF

abundance: NA
d_gene: NA
j_gene: TRBJ1-6
v_gene: TRBV5-1
CDR3nt: TGCGCCAGCAGCCCGAAAGGGTCGCCGCCAAATTCACCCCTCCACTTT
CDR3aa: CASSPKGSPPNSPLHF

abundance: NA
d_gene: TRBD2
j_gene: TRBJ2-7
v_gene: TRBV6-5
CDR3nt: TGTGCCAGCAGTTACCGGCATTTAGCGGGCTCCTACGAGCAGTACTTC
CDR3aa: CASSYRHLAGSYEQYF

abundance: NA
d_gene: NA
j_gene: TRBJ1-1
v_gene: TRBV28
CDR3nt: TGTGCCAGCAGTCTTCCGCCAGGGGATGCTTTCTTT
CDR3aa: CASSLPPGDAFF

abundance: NA
d_gene: TRBD2
j_gene: TRBJ2-3
v_gene: TRBV4-2
CDR3nt: TGTGCCAGCAGCTCGCCTATAGCGGGAACTAGCACAGATACGCAGTATTTT
CDR3aa: CASSSPIAGTSTDTQYF

abundance: NA
d_gene: NA
j_gene: TRBJ1-2
v_gene: TRBV6-1
CDR3nt: TGTGCCAGCAGTGAAGTAGGCGGGCTCAGGGTTGGCTACACCTTC
CDR3aa: CASSEVGGLRVGYTF

abundance: NA
d_gene: NA
j_gene: TRBJ1-2
v_gene: TRBV20-1
CDR3nt: TGCAGTGCCGATGGGGACTATGGCTACACCTTC
CDR3aa: CSADGDYGYTF

abundance: NA
d_gene: TRBD1
j_gene: TRBJ1-2
v_gene: TRBV6-2/TRBV6-3
CDR3nt: TGTGCCAGCAGTTACTCGACAGGGGCTGGCTACACCTTC
CDR3aa: CASSYSTGAGYTF

abundance: few
d_gene: NA
j_gene: TRBJ2-7
v_gene: TRBV28
CDR3nt: TGTGCCAGCAGGGGGGGTTGGGGCTACGAGCAGTACTTC
CDR3aa: CASRGGWGYEQYF

abundance: NA
d_gene: TRBD1
j_gene: TRBJ1-1
v_gene: TRBV19
CDR3nt: TGTGCCAGTAGAACAGGGGTCGGGGAGAACACTGAAGCTTTCTTT
CDR3aa: CASRTGVGENTEAFF

abundance: NA
d_gene: NA
j_gene: TRBJ1-2
v_gene: TRBV19
CDR3nt: TGTGCCAGTAGACTGACAGACTATGGCTACACCTTC
CDR3aa: CASRLTDYGYTF

abundance: once
d_gene: NA
j_gene: TRBJ2-7
v_gene: TRBV2
CDR3nt: TGTGCCAGCAGTCCGTACGGGTCACGCTCCTACGAGCAGTACTTC
CDR3aa: CASSPYGSRSYEQYF

abundance: NA
d_gene: NA
j_gene: TRBJ1-1
v_gene: TRBV6-5
CDR3nt: TGTGCCAGCAGTTACGGGGGCGCGCACACTGAAGCTTTCTTT
CDR3aa: CASSYGGAHTEAFF

abundance: NA
d_gene: TRBD1
j_gene: TRBJ2-3
v_gene: TRBV6-2/TRBV6-3
CDR3nt: TGTGCCAGCAGCTTATGGCGCCCGGACAGGGTGACAGATACGCAGTATTTT
CDR3aa: CASSLWRPDRVTDTQYF

abundance: NA
d_gene: TRBD1
j_gene: TRBJ1-1
v_gene: TRBV6-5
CDR3nt: TGTGCCAGCAGACCTAGACAGGGGGCCGACACTGAAGCTTTCTTT
CDR3aa: CASRPRQGADTEAFF

abundance: NA
d_gene: TRBD1
j_gene: TRBJ1-5
v_gene: TRBV19
CDR3nt: TGTGCCAGTAACCCGGGACAGGGGGCCCATCAGCCCCAGCATTTT
CDR3aa: CASNPGQGAHQPQHF

abundance: NA
d_gene: NA
j_gene: TRBJ2-3
v_gene: TRBV29-1
CDR3nt: TGCAGCGTCCTCCTGGGAATTCACACAGATACGCAGTATTTT
CDR3aa: CSVLLGIHTDTQYF

abundance: NA
d_gene: NA
j_gene: TRBJ1-5
v_gene: TRBV6-5
CDR3nt: TGTGCCAGCAGCTCGGGCTTTAATCAGCCCCAGCATTTT
CDR3aa: CASSSGFNQPQHF

abundance: once
d_gene: NA
j_gene: TRBJ2-2
v_gene: TRBV18
CDR3nt: TGTGCCAGCTCACCAATCGAGGGTACGGCCGGGGAGCTGTTTTTT
CDR3aa: CASSPIEGTAGELFF

abundance: once
d_gene: NA
j_gene: TRBJ1-6
v_gene: TRBV19
CDR3nt: TGTGCCAGTAGTTTCGGGGTCAGCGAAAATTCACCCCTCCACTTT
CDR3aa: CASSFGVSENSPLHF

abundance: NA
d_gene: TRBD1
j_gene: TRBJ2-2
v_gene: TRBV5-1
CDR3nt: TGCGCCAGCAGCCCTACAGGGGCGAACACCGGGGAGCTGTTTTTT
CDR3aa: CASSPTGANTGELFF

abundance: NA
d_gene: NA
j_gene: TRBJ1-2
v_gene: TRBV6-5
CDR3nt: TGTGCCAGCAGTTACGACAGGTCTAACTATGGCTACACCTTC
CDR3aa: CASSYDRSNYGYTF

abundance: NA
d_gene: NA
j_gene: TRBJ1-6
v_gene: TRBV5-1
CDR3nt: TGCGCCAGCAGCCTTGAAGGGAACGATAATTCACCCCTCCACTTT
CDR3aa: CASSLEGNDNSPLHF

abundance: NA
d_gene: NA
j_gene: TRBJ1-4
v_gene: TRBV28
CDR3nt: TGTGCCAGCGGGAGGGGACCCAATAATGAAAAACTGTTTTTT
CDR3aa: CASGRGPNNEKLFF

abundance: NA
d_gene: NA
j_gene: TRBJ1-2
v_gene: TRBV13
CDR3nt: TGTGCCAGCAGCTTGAAGGCGATCTATGGCTACACCTTC
CDR3aa: CASSLKAIYGYTF

abundance: NA
d_gene: TRBD1
j_gene: TRBJ2-2
v_gene: TRBV11-2
CDR3nt: TGTGCCAGCAGCCTGGGACAGGGAACGATGACCGGGGAGCTGTTTTTT
CDR3aa: CASSLGQGTMTGELFF

abundance: NA
d_gene: NA
j_gene: TRBJ2-7
v_gene: TRBV6-5
CDR3nt: TGTGCCAGCAGTCCATACACGAGGGGATACGAGCAGTACTTC
CDR3aa: CASSPYTRGYEQYF

abundance: NA
d_gene: NA
j_gene: TRBJ2-7
v_gene: TRBV11-2
CDR3nt: TGTGCCAGCAGTCGATACGGACTCCTTGGCTCCTACGAGCAGTACTTC
CDR3aa: CASSRYGLLGSYEQYF

abundance: NA
d_gene: NA
j_gene: TRBJ1-2
v_gene: TRBV5-6
CDR3nt: TGTGCCAGCCTAGAACAGGGTAACTATGGCTACACCTTC
CDR3aa: CASLEQGNYGYTF

abundance: NA
d_gene: NA
j_gene: TRBJ1-2
v_gene: TRBV4-2
CDR3nt: TGTGCCAGCAGCCAAGAAGTCGGGCATTGGAACTATGGCTACACCTTC
CDR3aa: CASSQEVGHWNYGYTF

abundance: NA
d_gene: TRBD1
j_gene: TRBJ1-2
v_gene: TRBV4-1
CDR3nt: TGCGCCAGCACCCGTACGACAGGGGCGACCAACTATGGCTACACCTTC
CDR3aa: CASTRTTGATNYGYTF

abundance: once
d_gene: TRBD1
j_gene: TRBJ1-1
v_gene: TRBV6-5
CDR3nt: TGTGCCAGCAGTTACCTTTCCGGGACAGGGGCCGCTGAAGCTTTCTTT
CDR3aa: CASSYLSGTGAAEAFF

abundance: NA
d_gene: NA
j_gene: TRBJ2-7
v_gene: TRBV12-5
CDR3nt: TGTGCTAGTGCCTTCTCCGGGCCTCCCTTT
CDR3aa: CASAFSGPPF

abundance: NA
d_gene: NA
j_gene: TRBJ2-5
v_gene: TRBV7-2
CDR3nt: TGTGCCAGCAGCTTAGCTCGACAAGAGACCCAGTACTTC
CDR3aa: CASSLARQETQYF

abundance: NA
d_gene: NA
j_gene: TRBJ2-5
v_gene: TRBV6-2/TRBV6-3
CDR3nt: TGTGCCAGCAGTTCTTGGGAGATCCTTCCAAAGACCCAGTACTTC
CDR3aa: CASSSWEILPKTQYF

abundance: NA
d_gene: NA
j_gene: TRBJ2-7
v_gene: TRBV9
CDR3nt: TGTGCCAGCAGCGTCGCTAGCGACTCCTCCTACGAGCAGTACTTC
CDR3aa: CASSVASDSSYEQYF

abundance: NA
d_gene: NA
j_gene: TRBJ1-1
v_gene: TRBV9
CDR3nt: TGTGCCAGCAGCGTATTGGATGGGATGAACACTGAAGCTTTCTTT
CDR3aa: CASSVLDGMNTEAFF

abundance: NA
d_gene: NA
j_gene: TRBJ1-1
v_gene: TRBV6-5
CDR3nt: TGTGCCAGCAGTTACATGCCCCAAAACACTGAAGCTTTCTTT
CDR3aa: CASSYMPQNTEAFF